This entry features one T cell receptor beta chain sequence. These data are taken from a study of T cell changes during pregnancy in multiple sclerosis. Produced via immunoSEQ multiplex PCR; TCRdb's table is partial and in-frame only. The sample has approximately 100,000 clones; about 90% are singletons. The germline V gene encodes CDR1 SGHAT and CDR2 FQNNGV. CDR3 length: 11 residues. V was cut by 5 bases and J by 7 bases, with 8 bases left in between. This TCR was sampled from a female donor with multiple sclerosis, enrolled in a pregnancy study. V usage is TRBV11-2 and J usage is TRBJ2-5; D gene ambiguous. This sample comprised peripheral blood, obtained in the second trimester of pregnancy. CDR3 region: CASSLERTQYF. The CDR3 region has the DNA TGTGCCAGCAGCCTGGAGAGGACCCAGTACTTC.